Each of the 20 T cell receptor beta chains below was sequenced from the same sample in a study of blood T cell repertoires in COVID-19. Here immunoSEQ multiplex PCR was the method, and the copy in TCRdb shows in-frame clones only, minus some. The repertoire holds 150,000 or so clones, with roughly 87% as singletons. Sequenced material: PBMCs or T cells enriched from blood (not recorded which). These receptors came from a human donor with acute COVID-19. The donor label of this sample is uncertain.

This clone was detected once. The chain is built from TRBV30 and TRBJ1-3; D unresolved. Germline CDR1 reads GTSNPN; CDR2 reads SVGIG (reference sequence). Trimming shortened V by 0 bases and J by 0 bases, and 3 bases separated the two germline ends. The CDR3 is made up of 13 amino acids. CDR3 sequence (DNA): TGTGCCTGGAGTGTAGCCTCTGGAAACACCATATATTTT. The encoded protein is CAWSVASGNTIYF. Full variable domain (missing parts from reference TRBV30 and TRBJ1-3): SQTIHQWPATLVQPVGSPLSLECTVEGTSNPNLYWYRQAAGRGLQLLFYSVGIGQISSEVPQNLSASRPQDRQFILSSKKLLLSDSGFYLCAWSVASGNTIYFGEGSWLTVV.

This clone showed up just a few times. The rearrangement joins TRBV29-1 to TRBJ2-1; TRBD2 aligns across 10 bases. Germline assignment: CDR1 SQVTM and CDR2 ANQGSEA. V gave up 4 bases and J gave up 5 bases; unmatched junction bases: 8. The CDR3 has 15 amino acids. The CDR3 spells CSVGLAGGRHNEQFF. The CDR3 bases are TGCAGCGTTGGATTAGCGGGGGGACGACACAATGAGCAGTTCTTC.

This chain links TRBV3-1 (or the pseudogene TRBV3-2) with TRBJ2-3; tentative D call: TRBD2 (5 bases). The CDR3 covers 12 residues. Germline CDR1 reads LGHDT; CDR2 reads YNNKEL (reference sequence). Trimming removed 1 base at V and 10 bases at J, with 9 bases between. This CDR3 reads CASSQGRRAQYF. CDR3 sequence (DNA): TGTGCCAGCAGCCAAGGCAGGCGGGCGCAGTATTTT.

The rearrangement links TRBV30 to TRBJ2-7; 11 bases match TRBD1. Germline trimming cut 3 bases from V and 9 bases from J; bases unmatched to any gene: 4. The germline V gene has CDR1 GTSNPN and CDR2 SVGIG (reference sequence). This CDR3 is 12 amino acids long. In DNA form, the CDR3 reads TGTGCCTGGAGCGGGACAGGGGGTCGGCAGTACTTC. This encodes CAWSGTGGRQYF.

The CDR3 DNA reads as TGTGCCAGCAGCCCCCGCCAGGGGGCGTTTCTTGAAGCTTTCTTT. The encoded protein is CASSPRQGAFLEAFF. This chain links TRBV4-2 with TRBJ1-1; 8 bases line up with TRBD1. This CDR3 spans 15 amino acids. V shed 4 bases and J 7 bases; nucleotides not matched to a gene: 11. From germline, CDR1 is LGHNA and CDR2 YNFKEQ.

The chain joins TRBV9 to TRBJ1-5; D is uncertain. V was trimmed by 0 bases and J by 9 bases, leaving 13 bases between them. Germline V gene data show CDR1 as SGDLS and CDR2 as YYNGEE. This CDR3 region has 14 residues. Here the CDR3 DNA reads TGTGCCAGCAGCGTAGAAGGGAGCAGAGGGCCCCAGCATTTT. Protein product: CASSVEGSRGPQHF.

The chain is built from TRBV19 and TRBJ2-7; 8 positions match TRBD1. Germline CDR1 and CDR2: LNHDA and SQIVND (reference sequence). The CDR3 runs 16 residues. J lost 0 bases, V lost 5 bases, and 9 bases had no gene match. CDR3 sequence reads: CASSAQTGDSSYEQYF. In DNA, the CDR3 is TGTGCCAGTAGTGCTCAGACAGGGGACAGCTCCTACGAGCAGTACTTC.

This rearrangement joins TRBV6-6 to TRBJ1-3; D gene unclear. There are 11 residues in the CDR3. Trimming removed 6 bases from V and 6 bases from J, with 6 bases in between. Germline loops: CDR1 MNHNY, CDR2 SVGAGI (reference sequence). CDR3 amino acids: CASSPLNTIYF. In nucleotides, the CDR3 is TGTGCCAGCAGCCCTTTAAACACCATATATTTT.

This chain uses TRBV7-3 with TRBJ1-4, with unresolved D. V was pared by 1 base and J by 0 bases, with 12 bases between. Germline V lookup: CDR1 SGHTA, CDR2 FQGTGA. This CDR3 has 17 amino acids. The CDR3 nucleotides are TGTGCCAGCAGCTTAATATGTCTGTTTGCAACTAATGAAAAACTGTTTTTT. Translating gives CASSLICLFATNEKLFF.

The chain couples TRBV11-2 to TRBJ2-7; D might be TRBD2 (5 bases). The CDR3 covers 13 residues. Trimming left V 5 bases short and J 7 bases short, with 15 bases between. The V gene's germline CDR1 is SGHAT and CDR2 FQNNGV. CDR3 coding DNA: TGTGCCAGCAGCAGCGGTCTGGGGATTGAGCAGTACTTC. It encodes CASSSGLGIEQYF.

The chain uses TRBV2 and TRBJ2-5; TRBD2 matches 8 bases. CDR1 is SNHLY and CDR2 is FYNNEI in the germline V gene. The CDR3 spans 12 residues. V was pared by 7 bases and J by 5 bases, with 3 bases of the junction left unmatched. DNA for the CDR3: TGTGCCAGCAAGACGGGAGGGGAGACCCAGTACTTC. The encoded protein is CASKTGGETQYF.

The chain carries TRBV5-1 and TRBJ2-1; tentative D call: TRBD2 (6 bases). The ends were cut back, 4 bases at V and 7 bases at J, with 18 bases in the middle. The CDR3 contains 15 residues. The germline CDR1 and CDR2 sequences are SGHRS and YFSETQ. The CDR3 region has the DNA TGCGCCAGCAGCCCCTACGGGACTTTCGTAAATGAGCAGTTCTTC. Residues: CASSPYGTFVNEQFF.

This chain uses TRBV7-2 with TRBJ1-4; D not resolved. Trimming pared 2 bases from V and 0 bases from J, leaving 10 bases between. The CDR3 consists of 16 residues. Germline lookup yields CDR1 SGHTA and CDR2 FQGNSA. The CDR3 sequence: CASSLRGGATNEKLFF. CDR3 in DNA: TGTGCCAGCAGCTTAAGAGGCGGCGCAACTAATGAAAAACTGTTTTTT.

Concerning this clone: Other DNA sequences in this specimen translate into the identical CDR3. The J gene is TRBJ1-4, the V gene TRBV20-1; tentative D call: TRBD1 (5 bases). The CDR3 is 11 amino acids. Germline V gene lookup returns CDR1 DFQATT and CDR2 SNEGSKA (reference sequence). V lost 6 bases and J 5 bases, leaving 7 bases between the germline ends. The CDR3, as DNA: TGCAGTGCAAGACAGAATGAAAAACTGTTTTTT. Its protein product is CSARQNEKLFF.

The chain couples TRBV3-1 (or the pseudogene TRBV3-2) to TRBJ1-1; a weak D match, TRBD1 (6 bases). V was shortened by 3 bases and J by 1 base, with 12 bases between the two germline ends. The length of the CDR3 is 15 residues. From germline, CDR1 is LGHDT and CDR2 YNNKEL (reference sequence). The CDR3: CASSHKVGGNTEAFF. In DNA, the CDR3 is TGTGCCAGCAGCCATAAGGTAGGGGGGAACACTGAAGCTTTCTTT.

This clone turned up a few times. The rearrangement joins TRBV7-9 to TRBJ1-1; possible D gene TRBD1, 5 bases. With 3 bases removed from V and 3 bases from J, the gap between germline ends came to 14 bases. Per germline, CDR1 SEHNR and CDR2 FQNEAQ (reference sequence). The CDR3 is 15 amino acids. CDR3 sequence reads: CASSFWQGHDTEAFF. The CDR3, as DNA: TGTGCCAGCAGCTTTTGGCAGGGCCATGACACTGAAGCTTTCTTT.

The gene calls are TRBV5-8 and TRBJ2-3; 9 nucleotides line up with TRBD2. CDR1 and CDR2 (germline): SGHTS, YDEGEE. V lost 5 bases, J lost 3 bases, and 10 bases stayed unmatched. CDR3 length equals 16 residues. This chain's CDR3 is CASSPLRGGRTDTQYF. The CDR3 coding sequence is TGTGCCAGCAGTCCACTGCGGGGGGGCAGGACAGATACGCAGTATTTT.

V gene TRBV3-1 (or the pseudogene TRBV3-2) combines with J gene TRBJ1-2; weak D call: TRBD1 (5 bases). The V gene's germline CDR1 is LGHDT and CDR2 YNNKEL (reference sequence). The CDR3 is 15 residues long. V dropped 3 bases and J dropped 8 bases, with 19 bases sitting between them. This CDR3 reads CASSHLQDISGGYTF. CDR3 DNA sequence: TGTGCCAGCAGCCACCTACAGGATATCTCGGGCGGCTACACCTTC.

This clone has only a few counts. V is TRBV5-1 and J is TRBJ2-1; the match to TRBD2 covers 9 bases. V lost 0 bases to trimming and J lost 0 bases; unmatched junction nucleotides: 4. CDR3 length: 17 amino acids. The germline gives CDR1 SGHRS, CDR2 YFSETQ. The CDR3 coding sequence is TGCGCCAGCAGCTTGGGCGGGGGGGAACACTCCTACAATGAGCAGTTCTTC. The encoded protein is CASSLGGGEHSYNEQFF. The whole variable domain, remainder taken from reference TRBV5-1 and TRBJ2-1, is KAGVTQTPRYLIKTRGQQVTLSCSPISGHRSVSWYQQTPGQGLQFLFEYFSETQRNKGNFPGRFSGRQFSNSRSEMNVSTLELGDSALYLCASSLGGGEHSYNEQFFGPGTRLTVL.

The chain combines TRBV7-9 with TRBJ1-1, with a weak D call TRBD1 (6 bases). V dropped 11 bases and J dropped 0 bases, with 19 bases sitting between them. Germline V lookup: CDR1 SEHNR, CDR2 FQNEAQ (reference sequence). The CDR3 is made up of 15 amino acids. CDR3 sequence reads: CAGNRVQGVNTEAFF. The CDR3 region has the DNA TGTGCCGGAAACCGAGTACAGGGCGTGAACACTGAAGCTTTCTTT.